A single sample is the source of the 4 T cell receptor beta chains below, sequenced in a study of T-cell reconstitution after alpha-beta-depleted transplantation in children. Researchers prepared the TCRbeta library using unique molecular identifiers, the study reports. TCRdb processed the PCR reads anew with MiXCR; each CDR3 protein has one entry. The sample holds roughly 200,000 distinct CDR3 sequences, roughly 9.1% seen once. The sample in question was PBMCs, mostly from graft donor cells, obtained 360 days after TCRalphabeta/CD19-depleted stem cell transplant. Receptors were obtained from a male patient under 10 years old who had a stem cell transplant for acute myeloid leukemia, so the T cells may come from the graft donor.

The J gene is TRBJ2-7, the V gene TRBV18; D call uncertain. The CDR3 loop spans 13 amino acids. The V end was cut by 3 bases, the J end by 3 bases, with 9 bases between. The germline V gene has CDR1 KGHSH and CDR2 LQKENI. CDR3 loop: CASSPGLNYEQYV. Written as DNA, the CDR3 is TGTGCCAGCTCACCTGGTCTGAACTACGAGCAGTACGTC.

In the case of this clonotype: A read error is possible here, since a much larger clone lies one base away. The CDR3 end shows no conserved phenylalanine or tryptophan, and so a read error is likely. This CDR3 is CSARGPSGISYEQYC. The CDR3 bases are TGCAGTGCTAGGGGTCCTAGCGGGATCTCCTACGAGCAGTACTGC. The rearrangement uses TRBV20-1 and TRBJ2-7; TRBD2 matches at 9 bases. CDR1 and CDR2 (germline): DFQATT, SNEGSKA (reference sequence). The CDR3 runs 15 residues. The ends lost 3 bases at V and 0 bases at J; junction bases unmatched: 6.

The chain combines TRBV5-1 with TRBJ2-5, with TRBD1 matching over 7 bases. The junction had 8 bases not matched to a gene; V was cut back by 7 bases and J by 5 bases. CDR3 length: 13 residues. Per the germline V gene, CDR1 is SGHRS and CDR2 is YFSETQ. The CDR3 loop is CASQTGTAETQYF. CDR3 nucleotide sequence: TGCGCCAGCCAAACCGGGACAGCTGAGACCCAGTACTTC.

This clonotype was recorded a few times. V and J are TRBV29-1 and TRBJ2-2; maybe TRBD2 (6 bases). The CDR3 is 15 amino acids. The germline V gene encodes CDR1 SQVTM and CDR2 ANQGSEA. CDR3 nucleotides: TGCAGGGAGGGGTCGGCGAGCCTTTACACCGGGGAGCTGTTTTTT. The encoded protein is CREGSASLYTGELFF.